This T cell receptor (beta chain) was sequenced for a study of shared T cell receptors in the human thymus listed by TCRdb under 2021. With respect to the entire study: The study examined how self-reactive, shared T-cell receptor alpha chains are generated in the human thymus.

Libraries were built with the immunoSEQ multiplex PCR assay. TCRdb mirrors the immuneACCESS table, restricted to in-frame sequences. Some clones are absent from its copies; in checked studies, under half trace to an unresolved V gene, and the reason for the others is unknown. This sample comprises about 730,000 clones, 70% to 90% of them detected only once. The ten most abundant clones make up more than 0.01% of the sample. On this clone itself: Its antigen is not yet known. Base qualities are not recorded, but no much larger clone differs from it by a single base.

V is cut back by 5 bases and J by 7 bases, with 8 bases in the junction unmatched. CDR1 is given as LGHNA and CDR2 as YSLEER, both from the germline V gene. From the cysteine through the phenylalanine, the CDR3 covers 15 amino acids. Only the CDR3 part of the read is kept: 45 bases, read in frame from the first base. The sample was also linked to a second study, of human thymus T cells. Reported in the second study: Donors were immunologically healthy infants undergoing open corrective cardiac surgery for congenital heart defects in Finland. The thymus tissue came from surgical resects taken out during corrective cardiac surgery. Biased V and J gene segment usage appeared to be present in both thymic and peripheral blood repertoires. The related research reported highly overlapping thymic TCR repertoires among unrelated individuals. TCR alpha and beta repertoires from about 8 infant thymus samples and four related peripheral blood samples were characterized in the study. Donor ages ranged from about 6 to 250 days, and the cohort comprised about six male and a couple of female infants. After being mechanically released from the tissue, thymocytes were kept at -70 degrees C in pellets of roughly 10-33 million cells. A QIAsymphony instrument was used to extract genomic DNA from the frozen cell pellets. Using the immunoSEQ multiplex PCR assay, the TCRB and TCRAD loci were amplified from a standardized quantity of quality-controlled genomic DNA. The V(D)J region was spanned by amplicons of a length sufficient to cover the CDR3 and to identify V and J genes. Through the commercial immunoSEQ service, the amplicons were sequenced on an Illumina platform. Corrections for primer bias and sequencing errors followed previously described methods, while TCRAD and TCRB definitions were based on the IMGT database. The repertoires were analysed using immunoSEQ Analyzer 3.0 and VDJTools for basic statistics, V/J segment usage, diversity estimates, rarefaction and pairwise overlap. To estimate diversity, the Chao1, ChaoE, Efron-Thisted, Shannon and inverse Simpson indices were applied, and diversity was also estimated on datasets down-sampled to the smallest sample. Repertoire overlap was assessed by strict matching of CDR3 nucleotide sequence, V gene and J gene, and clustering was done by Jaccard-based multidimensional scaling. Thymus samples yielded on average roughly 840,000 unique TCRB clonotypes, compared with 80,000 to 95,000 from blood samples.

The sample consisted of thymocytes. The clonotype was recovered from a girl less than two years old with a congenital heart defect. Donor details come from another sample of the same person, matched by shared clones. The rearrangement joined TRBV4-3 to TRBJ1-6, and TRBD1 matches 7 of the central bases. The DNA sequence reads TGCGCCAGCAGCTCGCGACAGGGCTCGAATTCACCCCTCCACTTT. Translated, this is CASSSRQGSNSPLHF.